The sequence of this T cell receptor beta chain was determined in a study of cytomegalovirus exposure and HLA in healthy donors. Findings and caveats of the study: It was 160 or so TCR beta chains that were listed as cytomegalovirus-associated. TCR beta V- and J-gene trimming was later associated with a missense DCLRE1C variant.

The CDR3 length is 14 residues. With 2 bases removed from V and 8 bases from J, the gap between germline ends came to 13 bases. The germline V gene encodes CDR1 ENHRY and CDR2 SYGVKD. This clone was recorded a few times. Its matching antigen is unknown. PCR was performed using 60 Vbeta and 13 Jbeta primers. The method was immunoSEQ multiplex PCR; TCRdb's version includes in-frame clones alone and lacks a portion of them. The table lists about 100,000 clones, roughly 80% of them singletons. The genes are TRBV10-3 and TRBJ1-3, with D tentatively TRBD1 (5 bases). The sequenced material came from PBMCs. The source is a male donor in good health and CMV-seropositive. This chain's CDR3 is CAISEPRTPDTIYF. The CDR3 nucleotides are TGTGCCATCAGTGAGCCCCGGACACCGGACACCATATATTTT.